The T cell receptor (beta chain) under discussion was sequenced for a study of T cell repertoires in cytomegalovirus infection. Study details: Through public TCR beta signatures, both CMV infection and matching HLA type were indicated.

TCRdb reprocessed the reads with MiXCR, giving one entry per CDR3 protein. This table has fewer than 300,000 distinct CDR3 sequences, more than 20% appearing once. The CDR3 is made up of 12 amino acids. Germline CDR1 is MDHEN and CDR2 is SYDVKM. V lost 7 bases, J lost 2 bases, and 9 bases lay in between. V gene TRBV28 combines with J gene TRBJ2-7, with D perhaps matching TRBD2 (6 bases). Sequencing used PBMCs. This clonotype originated in a human donor in good health (CMV status not recorded). Some clones in this sample may be carry-over from other donors' samples. In nucleotides, the CDR3 is TGTGCCAGCATGGGGGGACCCTACGAGCAGTACTTC. Translated: CASMGGPYEQYF.